One and the same sample provided the 4 T cell receptor beta chains below, sequenced in a study of T-cell reconstitution after alpha-beta-depleted transplantation in children. The library targeted TCRbeta and was prepared with unique molecular identifiers. A single record per CDR3 protein comes from TCRdb applying MiXCR to the PCR reads. Altogether some 400,000 distinct CDR3 sequences are present, around 21% being singletons, with the ten largest covering 3.5% to 4%. Sample: PBMCs from the stem cell graft donor, taken from the stem cell graft. The source of these receptors is a human donor who donated a stem cell graft to a child with acute myeloid leukemia.

This clonotype showed up just a few times. V gene TRBV20-1 combines with J gene TRBJ1-1; a weak D match, TRBD1 (6 bases). Trimming cost V 3 bases and J 8 bases, with 13 bases left between them. The CDR3 is made up of 12 amino acids. In germline, CDR1 is DFQATT, CDR2 SNEGSKA (reference sequence). The CDR3 spells CSARNRASEAFF. In nucleotides, the CDR3 is TGCAGTGCTAGGAACAGGGCATCCGAAGCTTTCTTT.

This clonotype was seen repeatedly, ten times or more. The chain joins TRBV5-4 to TRBJ2-3; D might be TRBD2 (5 bases). Germline-derived CDR1 and CDR2 are SGHNT and YYREEE (reference sequence). The CDR3 length is 13 residues. V was shortened by 4 bases and J by 2 bases, with 8 bases between the two germline ends. The CDR3 region is CASSRDYTDTQYF. In DNA form, the CDR3 reads TGTGCCAGCAGCCGCGACTACACAGATACGCAGTATTTT.

The genes are TRBV20-1 and TRBJ2-5; TRBD1 aligns across 10 bases. With 6 bases clipped from V and 3 bases from J, the junction kept 7 bases outside the gene matches. Germline CDR1 is DFQATT and CDR2 is SNEGSKA (reference sequence). The CDR3 extends over 14 amino acids. CDR3 nucleotide sequence: TGCAGTGCACCGACAGGGGGCTATGAAGAGACCCAGTACTTC. It specifies CSAPTGGYEETQYF.

This rearrangement joins TRBV20-1 to TRBJ1-1; D unresolved. Between the trimmed V and J ends, which lost 0 bases and 7 bases, there was a span of 6 bases. The CDR3 has 11 residues. Germline CDR1 and CDR2: DFQATT and SNEGSKA (reference sequence). CDR3 residues: CSARDRGEAFF. For the CDR3, the DNA is TGCAGTGCTAGAGATCGGGGTGAAGCTTTCTTT.